Following are 32 T cell receptor beta chains from one sample sequenced in a study of cytomegalovirus exposure and HLA in healthy donors. PCR used 60 Vbeta primers and 13 Jbeta primers. Using immunoSEQ multiplex PCR, the repertoire was profiled, and TCRdb retains in-frame clones only, with some absent. Here the sample spans approximately 150,000 clones, 60% to 80% being singletons. The sample taken for sequencing was PBMCs. Receptor source: a male donor in good health and CMV-seronegative.

The genes are TRBV19 and TRBJ2-5; TRBD1 matches at 11 bases. Germline loops: CDR1 LNHDA, CDR2 SQIVND (reference sequence). Trimming removed 3 bases from V and 5 bases from J; junction bases left unmatched: 5. The CDR3 totals 15 residues. The CDR3 reads CASSMGTGGVETQYF. Here the CDR3 DNA reads TGTGCCAGTAGTATGGGGACAGGGGGTGTGGAGACCCAGTACTTC.

A remark on this clone: Its ends do not fully match the called genes, so a read error is possible. The chain employs TRBV7-9 and TRBJ1-4; D might be TRBD1 (6 bases). Germline V lookup: CDR1 SEHNR, CDR2 FQNEAQ (reference sequence). This CDR3 has 17 residues. The CDR3 spells CSSSLWTVRWTNEKLFF. CDR3 nucleotides: TGTTCCAGCAGCCTATGGACAGTGAGGTGGACTAATGAAAAACTGTTTTTT.

The chain links TRBV6-5 to TRBJ2-7; the D is unclear. The germline V gene encodes CDR1 MNHEY and CDR2 SVGAGI. The V gene lost 9 bases and the J gene lost 7 bases, with 7 bases spanning the gap. The length of the CDR3 is 9 residues. In DNA form, the CDR3 reads TGTGCCAGTTCCTCGGAGCAGTACTTC. Translated: CASSSEQYF.

CDR3 nucleotide sequence: TGTGCCAGCAGCTCCGCCGGGACTAGCGGGAGGCGCCACGAGCAGTACTTC. Amino acids: CASSSAGTSGRRHEQYF. V usage is TRBV7-2 and J usage is TRBJ2-7; 15 bases fit TRBD2. This CDR3 has 17 amino acids. Trimming took 4 bases from V and 5 from J; bases not matched to a gene: 9. Germline V gene lookup returns CDR1 SGHTA and CDR2 FQGNSA.

The CDR3 is CASSIVGGVGPIYGYTF. The CDR3 DNA reads TGTGCCAGTAGTATAGTTGGCGGAGTGGGGCCTATCTATGGCTACACCTTC. The chain is built from TRBV19 and TRBJ1-2; TRBD1 is a possible D gene (5 bases). The CDR3 is 17 residues long. Per the germline V gene, CDR1 is LNHDA and CDR2 is SQIVND (reference sequence). The V end lost 1 base, the J end lost 4 bases, and 19 bases lay between the germline ends.

The chain recombines TRBV19 with TRBJ2-5, with D perhaps TRBD2 (5 bases). V lost 6 bases and J lost 5, with 13 bases in between. This CDR3 is built from 13 residues. Per germline, CDR1 LNHDA and CDR2 SQIVND (reference sequence). CDR3 in amino acids: CASSLGQRETQYF. The DNA for the CDR3 is TGTGCCAGTAGCCTCGGTCAGCGGGAGACCCAGTACTTC.

This chain connects TRBV7-3 to TRBJ2-3; D not certain. The germline CDR1 and CDR2 sequences are SGHTA and FQGTGA. This CDR3 contains 15 residues. Between the trimmed V and J ends, which lost 4 bases and 2 bases, there was a span of 13 bases. The CDR3 region has the DNA TGTGCCAGCAGCTCCTCCCAAGCTTCCACAGATACGCAGTATTTT. Translating it yields CASSSSQASTDTQYF.

A single count supports this clone. The V gene is TRBV4-1, the J gene TRBJ2-1; 13 bases match TRBD2. This CDR3 spans 20 amino acids. Germline loops: CDR1 MGHRA, CDR2 YSYEKL. V shed 0 bases and J 6 bases; nucleotides not matched to a gene: 14. The CDR3 sequence: CASSQDRLVGGTSGTNEQFF. DNA of the CDR3: TGCGCCAGCAGCCAAGATCGTCTAGTTGGAGGGACTAGCGGGACCAATGAGCAGTTCTTC.

This chain uses TRBV6-1 with TRBJ1-3, with 8 positions matching TRBD1. CDR1 and CDR2 from the germline V gene are MNHNS and SASEGT. CDR3 length: 13 amino acids. Trimming removed 6 bases from V and 2 bases from J; junction bases left unmatched: 0. Here the CDR3 reads CASRQGAGNTIYF. The CDR3 DNA follows: TGTGCCAGCAGACAGGGGGCTGGAAACACCATATATTTT.

This clone was counted between two and nine times. The J gene is TRBJ2-1, the V gene TRBV2; possible D gene TRBD1, 5 bases. V was trimmed by 1 base and J by 6 bases, leaving 16 bases between them. Germline loops: CDR1 SNHLY, CDR2 FYNNEI. The CDR3 has 16 amino acids. Here the CDR3 reads CASSEVGVGRANEQFF. CDR3 bases: TGTGCCAGCAGTGAAGTAGGTGTCGGCAGGGCCAATGAGCAGTTCTTC.

The chain joins TRBV9 to TRBJ2-7; 7 bases agree with TRBD2. This CDR3 region has 15 residues. CDR1 and CDR2 (germline): SGDLS, YYNGEE. V lost 0 bases, J lost 6 bases, and 9 bases stayed unmatched. CDR3 sequence (DNA): TGTGCCAGCAGCGTAGACCCAGCGGGAATGTTCGAGCAGTACTTC. Translated: CASSVDPAGMFEQYF.

This clone was counted a few times. The chain uses TRBV2 and TRBJ1-1; D not resolved. This CDR3 region has 14 residues. V shed 5 bases and J shed 1 base, with 11 bases lying between them. Germline CDR1 SNHLY, CDR2 FYNNEI. As DNA, the CDR3 is TGTGCCAGCAGTCAGGACTTACCGAACACTGAAGCTTTCTTT. This encodes CASSQDLPNTEAFF.

The J gene is TRBJ2-3, the V gene TRBV18; TRBD2 might be the D (5 bases). Germline CDR1 KGHSH, CDR2 LQKENI. The V gene lost 6 bases and the J gene lost 0 bases, with 13 bases spanning the gap. This CDR3 is built from 15 residues. The CDR3 region has the DNA TGTGCCAGCTCCCCCGGGATCTCTAGCACAGATACGCAGTATTTT. It encodes CASSPGISSTDTQYF.

A single count supports this clone. V is TRBV7-2 and J is TRBJ1-4; D is undetermined. Trimming left V 5 bases short and J 5 bases short, with 12 bases between. Germline V gene data show CDR1 as SGHTA and CDR2 as FQGNSA. The CDR3 sequence is 14 residues long. The CDR3 sequence is CASSPDGRNEKLFF. Here the CDR3 DNA reads TGTGCCAGCAGCCCGGACGGGAGGAATGAAAAACTGTTTTTT. The whole variable domain, filled in from reference TRBV7-2 and TRBJ1-4, reads GAGVSQSPSNKVTEKGKDVELRCDPISGHTALYWYRQSLGQGLEFLIYFQGNSAPDKSGLPSDRFSAERTGGSVSTLTIQRTQQEDSAVYLCASSPDGRNEKLFFGSGTQLSVL.

This sequence joins TRBV30 and TRBJ2-3, with 9 bases fitting TRBD2. Per germline, CDR1 GTSNPN and CDR2 SVGIG (reference sequence). The CDR3 contains 17 residues. Trimming removed 3 bases from V and 3 bases from J; junction bases left unmatched: 13. This CDR3 is CAWSRGLAGAGTDTQYF. The CDR3 DNA reads TGTGCCTGGAGCCGGGGGTTAGCGGGAGCTGGAACAGATACGCAGTATTTT.

The chain joins TRBV5-1 to TRBJ2-3; D perhaps matches TRBD1 (7 bases). V was clipped by 4 bases and J by 2 bases, with 17 bases between them. The CDR3 extends over 16 amino acids. Germline V gene lookup returns CDR1 SGHRS and CDR2 YFSETQ. In DNA, the CDR3 is TGCGCCAGCAGCCCCCCAGGGGGGCTATCCACAGATACGCAGTATTTT. Amino acid sequence: CASSPPGGLSTDTQYF. The full variable domain, rest sourced from reference TRBV5-1 and TRBJ2-3, is KAGVTQTPRYLIKTRGQQVTLSCSPISGHRSVSWYQQTPGQGLQFLFEYFSETQRNKGNFPGRFSGRQFSNSRSEMNVSTLELGDSALYLCASSPPGGLSTDTQYFGPGTRLTVL.

The chain combines TRBV4-1 with TRBJ1-4; 7 positions match TRBD1. The CDR3 is 15 amino acids. Losses at the gene ends were 3 bases for V and 3 bases for J; bases not matched to a gene: 4. Germline V gives CDR1 MGHRA, CDR2 YSYEKL. CDR3 sequence: CASSHKGGSNEKLFF. DNA of the CDR3: TGCGCCAGCAGCCATAAAGGGGGCTCTAATGAAAAACTGTTTTTT.

This clone was seen a single time. The rearrangement joins TRBV5-5 to TRBJ1-2, with 9 positions matching TRBD1. Germline CDR1 SGHKS, CDR2 YYEKEE (reference sequence). V was clipped by 4 bases and J by 4 bases; unmatched bases: 5. CDR3 size: 14 residues. CDR3 sequence: CASSIQGAGYGYTF. The CDR3 coding sequence is TGTGCCAGCAGCATACAGGGGGCGGGCTATGGCTACACCTTC.

This chain joins TRBV2 and TRBJ1-2; 8 bases align to TRBD1. This CDR3 has 13 residues. Trimming removed 5 bases from V and 7 bases from J; junction bases left unmatched: 6. Germline V gene data show CDR1 as SNHLY and CDR2 as FYNNEI. Here the CDR3 DNA reads TGTGCCAGCAGTTTACGGACAGGGACTGGCTACACCTTC. Protein: CASSLRTGTGYTF.

This rearrangement joins TRBV9 to TRBJ2-5; tentative D call: TRBD1 (6 bases). V lost 4 bases and J 4 bases, leaving 11 bases between the germline ends. Germline assignment: CDR1 SGDLS and CDR2 YYNGEE. The CDR3 loop spans 13 amino acids. The CDR3 sequence: CASSRDIGETQYF. DNA for the CDR3: TGTGCCAGCAGCCGGGACATCGGAGAGACCCAGTACTTC.

The chain couples TRBV18 to TRBJ1-2, with 7 bases matching TRBD1. Germline lookup yields CDR1 KGHSH and CDR2 LQKENI. J was trimmed by 8 bases and V by 6 bases; bases with no gene match: 9. The CDR3 is 13 amino acids. CDR3 in amino acids: CASSPDRAGGYTF. DNA of the CDR3: TGTGCCAGCTCGCCTGACAGGGCTGGCGGCTACACCTTC.

The chain has TRBV30 and TRBJ1-1, with no clear D. The CDR3 contains 11 residues. Trimming cost V 8 bases and J 5 bases, with 12 bases left between them. Germline V gene sequence: CDR1 GTSNPN, CDR2 SVGIG (reference sequence). CDR3 DNA: TGTGCCGGGGTCCGCGGGACTGAAGCTTTCTTT. Its translation is CAGVRGTEAFF.

In this sample, this clone turned up a few times. The genes are TRBV6-6 and TRBJ1-2, with D maybe TRBD1 (6 bases). This CDR3 comprises 16 residues. V was clipped by 7 bases and J by 4 bases, with 22 bases between them. Looked up from germline, CDR1 is MNHNY and CDR2 is SVGAGI (reference sequence). The CDR3: CASNGQGPGLPYGYTF. DNA for the CDR3: TGTGCCAGCAACGGGCAGGGGCCCGGATTGCCCTATGGCTACACCTTC.

This clone was observed a single time. The V call is TRBV7-9, the J call TRBJ1-6, with D maybe TRBD1 (5 bases). Germline assignment: CDR1 SEHNR and CDR2 FQNEAQ (reference sequence). The ends were cut back, 2 bases at V and 0 bases at J, with 11 bases in the middle. CDR3 length equals 17 residues. In DNA form, the CDR3 reads TGTGCCAGCAGCTTACCGGGGGGAAGCTCCTATAATTCACCCCTCCACTTT. Amino acids: CASSLPGGSSYNSPLHF. The full variable domain, in which reference TRBV7-9 and TRBJ1-6 provide the parts outside the CDR3, is DTGVSQNPRHKITKRGQNVTFRCDPISEHNRLYWYRQTLGQGPEFLTYFQNEAQLEKSRLLSDRFSAERPKGSFSTLEIQRTEQGDSAMYLCASSLPGGSSYNSPLHFGNGTRLTVT.

This chain connects TRBV19 to TRBJ2-7; TRBD1 aligns across 9 bases. Trimming cost V 7 bases and J 4 bases; bases outside gene matches: 11. The CDR3 extends over 15 amino acids. In germline, CDR1 is LNHDA, CDR2 SQIVND (reference sequence). The CDR3 sequence is CASTPPGQGWYEQYF. The CDR3, as DNA: TGTGCCAGTACCCCCCCGGGACAGGGATGGTACGAGCAGTACTTC.

This clone was seen just once. The V call is TRBV29-1, the J call TRBJ1-2, with TRBD1 matching over 10 bases. V was pared by 6 bases and J by 3 bases, with 7 bases of the junction left unmatched. This CDR3 region has 14 residues. CDR1 SQVTM and CDR2 ANQGSEA come from the germline V gene. The CDR3 DNA reads as TGCAGCGTCTACCGACAGGGGGCATACTATGGCTACACCTTC. Protein product: CSVYRQGAYYGYTF.

The chain is built from TRBV6-5 and TRBJ1-2; D call uncertain. There are 13 residues in the CDR3. V lost 5 bases and J lost 6, with 13 bases in between. Germline lookup yields CDR1 MNHEY and CDR2 SVGAGI. The CDR3 spells CASSAGPSHGYTF. CDR3 nucleotides: TGTGCCAGCAGTGCGGGCCCTTCCCATGGCTACACCTTC.

This chain uses TRBV7-9 with TRBJ2-2; 10 bases line up with TRBD2. Per germline, CDR1 SEHNR and CDR2 FQNEAQ (reference sequence). The CDR3 is 15 amino acids. The V and J ends lost 5 bases and 5 bases, in that order; junction bases with no gene match: 5. CDR3 coding DNA: TGTGCCAGCAGCCGTACTAGCGGGGTGACCGGGGAGCTGTTTTTT. Translated: CASSRTSGVTGELFF.

This clone was counted a few times. V and J are TRBV5-8 and TRBJ1-1; TRBD1 matches 8 bases. The CDR3 consists of 14 residues. V was clipped by 7 bases and J by 0 bases; unmatched bases: 5. Germline V gives CDR1 SGHTS, CDR2 YDEGEE. The CDR3 protein is CASSRDRMNTEAFF. CDR3 coding DNA: TGTGCCAGCTCTCGGGACAGGATGAACACTGAAGCTTTCTTT.

This rearrangement joins TRBV7-2 to TRBJ1-4; possible D gene TRBD1, 5 bases. This CDR3 has 14 residues. The V gene lost 5 bases and the J gene lost 3 bases, with 10 bases spanning the gap. Germline CDR1 reads SGHTA; CDR2 reads FQGNSA. The chain's CDR3 is CASSPGPSNEKLFF. CDR3 in DNA: TGTGCCAGCAGCCCAGGGCCCTCTAATGAAAAACTGTTTTTT.

The chain combines TRBV6-1 with TRBJ1-5, with unresolved D. CDR3 length: 12 residues. Germline CDR1 and CDR2: MNHNS and SASEGT. Between the trimmed V and J ends, which lost 7 bases and 1 base, there was a span of 5 bases. The CDR3 region is CASKRSNQPQHF. CDR3 DNA sequence: TGTGCCAGCAAGAGGAGCAATCAGCCCCAGCATTTT.

The rearrangement links TRBV4-2 to TRBJ2-4; TRBD2 matches at 12 bases. CDR3 size: 18 residues. In germline, CDR1 is LGHNA, CDR2 YNFKEQ. With V trimmed by 0 bases and J by 2 bases, 5 bases remained unmatched. CDR3 residues: CASSQELAGGRSKNIQYF. For the CDR3, the DNA is TGTGCCAGCAGCCAAGAACTAGCGGGGGGCCGATCCAAAAACATTCAGTACTTC.